This paragraph covers one T cell receptor (beta chain) sequence. Its antigen remains unidentified. These data originate in a study of identical twins. Study-wide results and caveats: Invariant populations such as MAIT and iNKT cells could partly muddle zero-insertion analyses. A lower insertion count was a feature of abundant cord blood beta clonotypes, with no such feature in memory repertoires.

Template switching (which added a universal primer site) was used, and cDNA carried unique molecular identifiers. MiXCR was run by TCRdb on the 5' RACE reads, yielding one entry per CDR3 protein. This repertoire shows about 890,000 distinct CDR3 sequences, roughly an eighth found once; its top ten account for 1.5% to 2%. J lost 1 base, V lost 4 bases, and 17 bases had no gene match. The germline V gene has CDR1 SGHRS and CDR2 YFSETQ. This CDR3 contains 19 residues. These sequences were also reported in another study, on yellow fever vaccine responses in identical twins. That investigation notes: Reportedly, twins' vaccine T cell responses looked partly convergent and partly personalized.

This chain connects TRBV5-1 to TRBJ2-1; 7 bases agree with TRBD2. The receptor was isolated from a woman in her late teens or twenties in good health. Sequencing input: PBMCs. CDR3 coding DNA: TGCGCCAGCAGCACATCCGGGACTACCATGCTGGGTTCCTACAATGAGCAGTTCTTC. Amino acids: CASSTSGTTMLGSYNEQFF.